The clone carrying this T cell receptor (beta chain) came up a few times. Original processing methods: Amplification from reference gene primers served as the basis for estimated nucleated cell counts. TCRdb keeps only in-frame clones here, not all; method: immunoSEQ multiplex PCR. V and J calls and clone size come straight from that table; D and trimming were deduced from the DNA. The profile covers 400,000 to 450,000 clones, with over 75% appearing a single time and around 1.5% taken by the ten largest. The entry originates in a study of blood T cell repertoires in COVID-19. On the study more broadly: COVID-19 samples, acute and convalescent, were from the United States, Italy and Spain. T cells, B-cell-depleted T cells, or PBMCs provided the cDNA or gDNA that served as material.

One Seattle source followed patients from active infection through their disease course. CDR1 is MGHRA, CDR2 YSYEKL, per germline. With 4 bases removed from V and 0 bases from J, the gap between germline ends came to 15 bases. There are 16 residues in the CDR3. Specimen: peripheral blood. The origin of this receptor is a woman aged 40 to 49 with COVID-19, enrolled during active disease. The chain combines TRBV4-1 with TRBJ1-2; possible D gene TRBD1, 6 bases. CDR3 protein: CASSPSPGQTNYGYTF. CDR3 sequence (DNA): TGCGCCAGCAGCCCAAGTCCGGGACAAACTAACTATGGCTACACCTTC.